The 10 T cell receptor beta chains listed next were all sequenced from one sample in a study of cytomegalovirus exposure and HLA in healthy donors. Both 60 Vbeta primers and 13 Jbeta primers went into the PCR. TCRdb keeps only in-frame clones here, not all; method: immunoSEQ multiplex PCR. The repertoire has about 140,000 clones, under 80% of them found once; the top ten carry 2.8%. Material: PBMCs. These receptors all come from a male donor in good health and CMV-seronegative.

This clone was picked up one time. The chain uses TRBV30 and TRBJ1-1; 8 positions match TRBD1. Germline V CDR1 and CDR2: GTSNPN, SVGIG (reference sequence). The junction had 6 bases not matched to a gene; V was cut back by 4 bases and J by 5 bases. The CDR3 length is 13 residues. This CDR3 is CAWTFTGGTEAFF. The CDR3 DNA reads as TGTGCCTGGACCTTCACAGGGGGGACTGAAGCTTTCTTT.

V gene TRBV6-6 combines with J gene TRBJ2-7; 7 bases fit TRBD2. V was pared by 6 bases and J by 5 bases, with 13 bases of the junction left unmatched. Germline lookup yields CDR1 MNHNY and CDR2 SVGAGI (reference sequence). The CDR3 has 15 amino acids. Written as DNA, the CDR3 is TGTGCCAGCAGGCCTCTAGCGGTCTCCCTGAACGAGCAGTACTTC. Amino acids: CASRPLAVSLNEQYF.

The chain couples TRBV5-1 to TRBJ2-3; TRBD2 is a possible D gene (5 bases). The V gene's germline CDR1 is SGHRS and CDR2 YFSETQ. The CDR3 has 14 residues. The ends were cut back, 1 base at V and 4 bases at J, with 10 bases in the middle. The CDR3 is CASSLITEADTQYF. In DNA, the CDR3 is TGCGCCAGCAGCTTGATAACGGAGGCAGATACGCAGTATTTT.

Only a few counts were recorded for this clone. J is TRBJ2-1 and V is TRBV7-9; TRBD2 matches 9 bases. The germline V gene has CDR1 SEHNR and CDR2 FQNEAQ (reference sequence). CDR3 size: 16 residues. V shed 5 bases, J shed 8 bases, and the junction held 13 bases outside the gene matches. CDR3 in amino acids: CASSPFAGGPFHEQFF. In DNA, the CDR3 is TGTGCCAGCAGCCCCTTTGCGGGAGGGCCATTCCATGAGCAGTTCTTC.

The V and J genes are TRBV23-1 and TRBJ1-6; D ambiguous. TRBV23-1 is an ORF; its function is uncertain. The CDR3 sequence is 17 residues long. V was trimmed by 2 bases and J by 7 bases, leaving 18 bases between them. The CDR3 DNA is TGCGCCAGCAGTCAACCTGGTATGCGGGTCCCAAATTCACCCCTCCACTTT. It codes for CASSQPGMRVPNSPLHF.

The chain has TRBV5-4 and TRBJ1-2, with TRBD1 matching 11 bases. Germline CDR1 SGHNT, CDR2 YYREEE (reference sequence). The CDR3 runs to 16 residues. J lost 3 bases, V lost 4 bases, and 8 bases had no gene match. The CDR3 coding sequence is TGTGCCAGCAGCCCTGGCGGGGGACAGGGGGACTATGGCTACACCTTC. Its translation is CASSPGGGQGDYGYTF.

The chain has TRBV9 and TRBJ2-7; weak D call: TRBD2 (6 bases). Germline-derived CDR1 and CDR2 are SGDLS and YYNGEE. The ends were cut back, 0 bases at V and 7 bases at J, with 17 bases in the middle. The CDR3 length is 15 residues. In nucleotides, the CDR3 is TGTGCCAGCAGCGTAGCAGCGGGTCTCGGGGATGAGCAGTACTTC. Translation: CASSVAAGLGDEQYF.

This clone appeared once. The genes are TRBV11-1 and TRBJ2-4, with D tentatively TRBD2 (5 bases). In germline, CDR1 is SGHAT, CDR2 FQDESV (reference sequence). Trimming removed 5 bases from V and 1 base from J, with 12 bases in between. The CDR3 totals 15 residues. The CDR3 DNA follows: TGTGCCAGCAGCCCGCGGGCCCCGGCCAAAAACATTCAGTACTTC. This gives the protein CASSPRAPAKNIQYF.

In its sample, this clone was seen a few times. CDR3 amino acids: CASSSSGSSAQYF. As DNA, the CDR3 is TGTGCCAGCAGCTCTAGCGGTTCGAGTGCGCAGTATTTT. The chain employs TRBV7-3 and TRBJ2-3, with TRBD2 identical over 7 bases. CDR1 and CDR2 (germline): SGHTA, FQGTGA. V lost 4 bases, J lost 10 bases, and 8 bases stayed unmatched. This CDR3 is 13 amino acids long.

This chain connects TRBV5-6 to TRBJ1-6; perhaps TRBD1 as D (6 bases). CDR3 length: 18 amino acids. Germline loops: CDR1 SGHDT, CDR2 YYEEEE. The ends were cut back, 3 bases at V and 2 bases at J, with 18 bases in the middle. The CDR3 region has the DNA TGTGCCAGCAGCTCCGACCCAGGGGCTTCTACCTATAATTCACCCCTCCACTTT. Translated, it gives CASSSDPGASTYNSPLHF.